The 5 T cell receptor beta chains reported below all come from one sample, sequenced in a study of blood T cell repertoires in COVID-19. Profiling relied on immunoSEQ multiplex PCR, and the TCRdb table lists in-frame clones only, not all of them. The top ten clones hold roughly 1% of a sample with 300,000 to 400,000 clones, about 90% of them seen once. The sample comprised PBMCs or T cells enriched from blood (not recorded which). Source of these receptors: a woman aged 30 to 39 who had recovered from COVID-19.

The sample holds a few counts of this clone. J is TRBJ2-5 and V is TRBV6-5; 8 bases align to TRBD1. Germline values: CDR1 MNHEY, CDR2 SVGAGI. The CDR3 length is 14 residues. Trimming took 7 bases from V and 5 from J; bases not matched to a gene: 9. In nucleotides, the CDR3 is TGTGCCAGCACCACGGGACAGGCCTTGGAGACCCAGTACTTC. Residues: CASTTGQALETQYF.

The chain couples TRBV4-1 to TRBJ2-7, with 9 bases aligning to TRBD1. The ends lost 4 bases at V and 1 base at J; junction bases unmatched: 5. The germline gives CDR1 MGHRA, CDR2 YSYEKL. The CDR3 has 15 amino acids. CDR3: CASSLAGTGSYEQYF. In DNA, the CDR3 is TGCGCCAGCAGCCTAGCCGGGACAGGGTCCTACGAGCAGTACTTC.

J is TRBJ1-1 and V is TRBV5-1; 7 bases fit TRBD1. J lost 6 bases, V lost 4 bases, and 9 bases had no gene match. This CDR3 region has 14 residues. CDR1 is SGHRS and CDR2 is YFSETQ in the germline V gene. CDR3: CASSPTDRVSEAFF. CDR3 in DNA: TGCGCCAGCAGCCCGACCGACAGGGTCTCTGAAGCTTTCTTT.

This clone has just a few counts. The V gene is TRBV30, the J gene TRBJ2-7; 7 nucleotides align to TRBD1. The V and J ends lost 7 bases and 1 base, in that order; junction bases with no gene match: 13. Germline V gene sequence: CDR1 GTSNPN, CDR2 SVGIG (reference sequence). This CDR3 spans 15 amino acids. The CDR3 DNA follows: TGTGCCTTCCAGGGGCTACAGGGGTTGTCCTACGAGCAGTACTTC. Translating it yields CAFQGLQGLSYEQYF. The full variable domain, with the rest looked up from reference TRBV30 and TRBJ2-7, is SQTIHQWPATLVQPVGSPLSLECTVEGTSNPNLYWYRQAAGRGLQLLFYSVGIGQISSEVPQNLSASRPQDRQFILSSKKLLLSDSGFYLCAFQGLQGLSYEQYFGPGTRLTVT.

This chain joins TRBV3-1 (or the pseudogene TRBV3-2) and TRBJ2-7, with a possible D match to TRBD1 (6 bases). The CDR3 is made up of 15 amino acids. Germline V gene sequence: CDR1 LGHDT, CDR2 YNNKEL (reference sequence). Between the trimmed V and J ends, which lost 6 bases and 2 bases, there was a span of 17 bases. Written as DNA, the CDR3 is TGTGCCAGCAGGGAAAGACAGGACCTCACCTACGAGCAGTACTTC. Residues: CASRERQDLTYEQYF.